These 10 T cell receptor beta chains share one sample of origin, sequenced in a study of blood T cells in healthy people across ages. A J-beta primer mix and a sample-barcoded 5' primer were used in a second PCR of roughly 6 to 12 cycles. TCRdb redid the calling of the 5' RACE reads with MiXCR, one entry per CDR3 protein. Here the sample spans around 780,000 distinct CDR3 sequences, around 50% being singletons. The sample taken for sequencing was blood. The receptors were sampled from a man aged 40-50 years in good health.

This sequence joins TRBV28 and TRBJ2-7; D is unclear. The ends were cut back, 8 bases at V and 2 bases at J, with 19 bases in the middle. The length of the CDR3 is 15 residues. The germline V gene has CDR1 MDHEN and CDR2 SYDVKM. The CDR3 DNA reads TGTGCCAGCTTAGAAACCGATAAGCTCACCTACGAGCAGTACTTC. It yields the protein CASLETDKLTYEQYF.

This clonotype has only a few counts. The chain joins TRBV20-1 to TRBJ2-1, with D perhaps TRBD1 (6 bases). There are 13 residues in the CDR3. Germline CDR1 is DFQATT and CDR2 is SNEGSKA (reference sequence). V shed 5 bases and J shed 2 bases, with 10 bases lying between them. In DNA form, the CDR3 reads TGCAGTGCTGCAGGGGACGCCTACAATGAGCAGTTCTTC. It is translated as CSAAGDAYNEQFF.

The chain joins TRBV7-3 to TRBJ2-2; maybe TRBD1 (5 bases). Germline V gene sequence: CDR1 SGHTA, CDR2 FQGTGA. Between the trimmed V and J ends, which lost 2 bases and 4 bases, there was a span of 11 bases. CDR3 size: 15 residues. CDR3 sequence reads: CASSLYSGPTGELFF. The CDR3 coding sequence is TGTGCCAGCAGCTTATACTCAGGGCCCACCGGGGAGCTGTTTTTT.

The chain carries TRBV7-2 and TRBJ1-2; D remains unclear. Deletions cut 1 base from V and 6 bases from J, with 12 bases between. The CDR3 has 14 amino acids. CDR1 and CDR2 (germline): SGHTA, FQGNSA. This CDR3 is CASSLVPGYDGYTF. The CDR3 coding sequence is TGTGCCAGCAGCTTAGTTCCGGGGTACGATGGCTACACCTTC.

The CDR3 nucleotides are TGTGCCAGCAGGGGGACAGCTCGACCCTACAATGAGCAGTTCTTC. The encoded protein is CASRGTARPYNEQFF. The V and J genes are TRBV27 and TRBJ2-1; 7 bases are a match to TRBD1. Germline CDR1 reads MNHEY; CDR2 reads SMNVEV (reference sequence). The CDR3 spans 15 residues. Trimming took 6 bases from V and 2 from J; bases not matched to a gene: 7.

The rearrangement joins TRBV12-3 or TRBV12-4 to TRBJ1-6; D unclear. The V gene lost 6 bases and the J gene lost 10 bases, with 19 bases spanning the gap. The CDR3 covers 15 residues. The CDR3 sequence: CASRQMTGLYSPLHF. CDR3 coding DNA: TGTGCCAGCAGACAAATGACCGGCCTTTACTCACCCCTCCACTTT.

The rearrangement joins TRBV4-1 to TRBJ2-1, with D perhaps matching TRBD1 (5 bases). Trimming pared 4 bases from V and 6 bases from J, leaving 13 bases between. This CDR3 region has 14 residues. Germline lookup yields CDR1 MGHRA and CDR2 YSYEKL. The DNA of the CDR3 is TGCGCCAGCAGCCCGGACACGTCTCGCAATGAGCAGTTCTTC. It codes for CASSPDTSRNEQFF.

This clonotype was detected only a few times. This chain links TRBV6-1 with TRBJ2-3; perhaps TRBD1 as D (5 bases). V shed 10 bases and J shed 7 bases, with 15 bases lying between them. Germline CDR1 and CDR2: MNHNS and SASEGT. This CDR3 has 12 amino acids. This CDR3 reads CATLDKVYTQYF. The CDR3, as DNA: TGTGCCACCTTGGACAAGGTGTATACGCAGTATTTT.

V usage is TRBV20-1 and J usage is TRBJ2-1; tentatively, D is TRBD2 (6 bases). CDR3 length: 18 amino acids. V lost 0 bases and J 5 bases, leaving 23 bases between the germline ends. Germline values: CDR1 DFQATT, CDR2 SNEGSKA (reference sequence). The CDR3 sequence: CSARDFRSPGDHHNEQFF. CDR3 DNA sequence: TGCAGTGCTAGAGATTTTAGGAGTCCGGGAGATCACCACAATGAGCAGTTCTTC.

The chain couples TRBV27 to TRBJ2-5; 9 nucleotides align to TRBD2. Trimming at V came to 4 bases and at J to 5 bases, leaving 8 bases not matched to a gene. The length of the CDR3 is 15 residues. The germline V gene encodes CDR1 MNHEY and CDR2 SMNVEV (reference sequence). CDR3 protein: CASSSIAGEGETQYF. The CDR3, as DNA: TGTGCCAGCAGTTCAATAGCGGGAGAGGGGGAGACCCAGTACTTC.